These 6 T cell receptor beta chains came from one sample sequenced in a study of T cell repertoires in cytomegalovirus infection. No cognate antigen is known for these TCRs. TCRdb re-called the reads through MiXCR, storing one row per CDR3 protein. The repertoire holds fewer than 1,000,000 distinct CDR3 sequences, with roughly 30% as singletons. The sequenced sample was cultured CD8+ T cells from PBMCs, obtained from culture after CMV antigen stimulation. The origin of the receptors is a human donor in good health (CMV status not recorded). Some clones in this sample may be carry-over from other donors' samples.

The sample holds a few counts of this clonotype. This CDR3 is CASTLREGLTDTQYF. The CDR3 DNA reads TGTGCCAGCACTCTAAGGGAGGGCTTAACAGATACGCAGTATTTT. The chain recombines TRBV27 with TRBJ2-3, with 7 bases that match TRBD2. CDR1 is MNHEY and CDR2 is SMNVEV in the germline V gene (reference sequence). V trimming: 7 bases; J trimming: 3 bases; junction bases outside the gene matches: 10. The CDR3 is 15 amino acids.

This clonotype was counted only a few times. The rearrangement links TRBV7-9 to TRBJ2-1, with 8 bases aligning to TRBD2. The length of the CDR3 is 15 residues. V was clipped by 7 bases and J by 8 bases; unmatched bases: 13. CDR1 SEHNR and CDR2 FQNEAQ come from the germline V gene (reference sequence). Here the CDR3 DNA reads TGTGCCAGCACCGGGGGGGGGGCGGGTTTAGATGAGCAGTTCTTC. Translated: CASTGGGAGLDEQFF.

The chain employs TRBV4-2 and TRBJ2-5; tentatively, D is TRBD2 (7 bases). Per germline, CDR1 LGHNA and CDR2 YNFKEQ. The V and J ends lost 0 bases and 5 bases respectively, with 34 bases between them. The CDR3 is 22 amino acids. The CDR3, as DNA: TGTGCCAGCAGCCAAGATCCCGGAGGCGCGGGGGCGGATATATTTCCGGGGGAGACCCAGTACTTC. This sequence encodes CASSQDPGGAGADIFPGETQYF.

V and J are TRBV19 and TRBJ2-7; no definite D call. Trimming stripped 8 bases from V and 1 base from J, with 15 bases between. Germline loops: CDR1 LNHDA, CDR2 SQIVND (reference sequence). The CDR3 is made up of 14 amino acids. CDR3 DNA: TGTGCCAGTTCGGTGGCTTTAGGGTCCTACGAGCAGTACTTC. Translated: CASSVALGSYEQYF.

As to this clonotype: One junction end disagrees with the germline gene, perhaps due to a read error. V is TRBV27 and J is TRBJ2-5, with a possible D match to TRBD1 (5 bases). CDR3 length: 13 residues. CDR1 and CDR2 from the germline V gene are MNHEY and SMNVEV (reference sequence). The CDR3 protein is CVSSLSQGGTQYF. The DNA of the CDR3 is TGTGTCAGCAGTTTAAGCCAGGGTGGGACCCAGTACTTC.

This clonotype was recorded a few times. This chain joins TRBV11-3 and TRBJ2-1; D gene unclear. Between the trimmed V and J ends, which lost 3 bases and 5 bases, there was a span of 8 bases. Germline values: CDR1 SGHNT, CDR2 YENEEA. There are 13 residues in the CDR3. This CDR3 is CASSFGADNEQFF. As DNA, the CDR3 is TGTGCCAGCAGCTTTGGAGCCGACAATGAGCAGTTCTTC.